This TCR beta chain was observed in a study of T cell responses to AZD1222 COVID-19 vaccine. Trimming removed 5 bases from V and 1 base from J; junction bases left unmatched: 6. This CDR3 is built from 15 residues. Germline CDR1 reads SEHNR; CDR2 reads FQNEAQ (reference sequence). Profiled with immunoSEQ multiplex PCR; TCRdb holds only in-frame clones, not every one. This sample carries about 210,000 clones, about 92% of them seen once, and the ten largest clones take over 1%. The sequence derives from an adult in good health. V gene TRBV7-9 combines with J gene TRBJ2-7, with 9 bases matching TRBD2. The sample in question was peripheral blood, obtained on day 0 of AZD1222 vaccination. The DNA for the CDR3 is TGTGCCAGCAGCCCGTACGGACTAGCGTCCTACGAGCAGTACTTC. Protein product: CASSPYGLASYEQYF.